The 27 T cell receptor beta chains in this list originate from one sample, sequenced in a study of blood T cell repertoires in COVID-19. Data came from immunoSEQ multiplex PCR; TCRdb stores just in-frame clones and leaves some out. The sample has some 150,000 clones, around 90% seen once; the top ten hold 1.5% to 2%. The sequenced sample consisted of peripheral blood. The receptors stem from a woman in her forties or fifties with acute or convalescent COVID-19.

The V and J genes are TRBV13 and TRBJ2-5; 9 nucleotides line up with TRBD1. The V gene end was trimmed by 6 bases and the J gene end by 4 bases; junction bases not matched to a gene: 9. Germline assignment: CDR1 PRHDT and CDR2 FYEKMQ (reference sequence). CDR3 length: 15 residues. In DNA form, the CDR3 reads TGTGCCAGCAGTCAACAGGGGGCGCGTCGAGAGACCCAGTACTTC. This gives the protein CASSQQGARRETQYF.

This clone was seen only once. The chain has TRBV18 and TRBJ2-2, with 9 bases aligning to TRBD2. CDR1 and CDR2 from the germline V gene are KGHSH and LQKENI. V was clipped by 1 base and J by 4 bases; unmatched bases: 1. The length of the CDR3 is 15 residues. CDR3 nucleotides: TGTGCCAGCTCACCACTAGCGGGAGTCACCGGGGAGCTGTTTTTT. This gives the protein CASSPLAGVTGELFF.

The chain recombines TRBV10-3 with TRBJ2-7, with a tentative D call TRBD1 (6 bases). V lost 4 bases and J lost 3, with 16 bases in between. This CDR3 spans 15 amino acids. Germline V gene sequence: CDR1 ENHRY, CDR2 SYGVKD. As DNA, the CDR3 is TGTGCCATCAGTGGTCAGGGGTCTTGGGGCTACGAGCAGTACTTC. Translating it yields CAISGQGSWGYEQYF.

The chain uses TRBV10-2 and TRBJ2-2; perhaps TRBD1 as D (5 bases). Germline V gives CDR1 WSHSY, CDR2 SAAADI. V lost 6 bases and J lost 7, with 15 bases in between. This CDR3 has 14 residues. CDR3 in amino acids: CASRLNQGVGELFF. The CDR3 coding sequence is TGCGCCAGCAGACTCAACCAGGGCGTCGGGGAGCTGTTTTTT.

This sequence joins TRBV20-1 and TRBJ2-7, with D maybe TRBD2 (6 bases). Germline CDR1 DFQATT, CDR2 SNEGSKA (reference sequence). Trimming pared 3 bases from V and 3 bases from J, leaving 15 bases between. The CDR3 covers 14 residues. The CDR3 nucleotides are TGCAGTGCTAGTCAACTAGCCGGCTACTACGAGCAGTACTTC. Amino acids: CSASQLAGYYEQYF.

CDR3 DNA sequence: TGTGCCAGCAGCTGGGGACATCAGAATGAAAAACTGTTTTTT. Protein product: CASSWGHQNEKLFF. This chain joins TRBV7-2 and TRBJ1-4, with a tentative D call TRBD1 (6 bases). Deletions cut 4 bases from V and 5 bases from J, with 11 bases between. This CDR3 is built from 14 residues. The germline CDR1 and CDR2 sequences are SGHTA and FQGNSA.

J is TRBJ1-6 and V is TRBV4-1, with a possible D match to TRBD1 (6 bases). V lost 3 bases, J lost 3 bases, and 12 bases lay in between. CDR3 length equals 16 residues. Germline V lookup: CDR1 MGHRA, CDR2 YSYEKL. CDR3: CASSHREQGYNSPLHF. CDR3 DNA sequence: TGCGCCAGCAGCCACAGGGAACAGGGCTATAATTCACCCCTCCACTTT.

V gene TRBV5-4 combines with J gene TRBJ2-3; 8 nucleotides match TRBD2. The J segment lost 0 bases and the V segment lost 4 bases, leaving 7 bases of the junction unmatched. This CDR3 spans 16 amino acids. CDR1 is SGHNT, CDR2 YYREEE, per germline (reference sequence). The CDR3 nucleotides are TGTGCCAGCAGCCCCGGACTAGCCCGGAGCACAGATACGCAGTATTTT. Protein product: CASSPGLARSTDTQYF.

This sequence joins TRBV10-3 and TRBJ1-5; D possibly corresponds to TRBD1 (5 bases). Trimming stripped 11 bases from V and 0 bases from J, with 14 bases between. Germline V lookup: CDR1 ENHRY, CDR2 SYGVKD. The CDR3 has 14 amino acids. CDR3 protein: CAAGLGHSNQPQHF. For the CDR3, the DNA is TGTGCCGCCGGTCTAGGACATAGCAATCAGCCCCAGCATTTT.

J is TRBJ1-2 and V is TRBV19; TRBD1 matches 12 bases. This CDR3 is built from 15 residues. Trimming removed 10 bases from V and 0 bases from J; junction bases left unmatched: 6. Germline CDR1 reads LNHDA; CDR2 reads SQIVND (reference sequence). The CDR3 coding sequence is TGTGCCACTCGGGACAGGGGGCTTACTAACTATGGCTACACCTTC. This encodes CATRDRGLTNYGYTF.

The table lists this clone with a count of one. The J gene is TRBJ2-7, the V gene TRBV10-3; possible D gene TRBD1, 5 bases. V lost 5 bases and J 4 bases, leaving 12 bases between the germline ends. Germline-derived CDR1 and CDR2 are ENHRY and SYGVKD. The CDR3 is 13 amino acids. CDR3 coding DNA: TGTGCCATCAGTTGGGGCCAGGGATACGAGCAGTACTTC. Translating it yields CAISWGQGYEQYF.

This chain connects TRBV24-1 to TRBJ2-3; 8 bases align to TRBD1. With V trimmed by 3 bases and J by 1 base, 5 bases remained unmatched. Germline CDR1 is KGHDR and CDR2 is SFDVKD. The CDR3 contains 16 residues. The DNA of the CDR3 is TGTGCCACCAGTGATCCAGGGGGCCCCGGCACAGATACGCAGTATTTT. This translates into CATSDPGGPGTDTQYF.

This sequence joins TRBV19 and TRBJ2-5; 8 nucleotides agree with TRBD2. V dropped 6 bases and J dropped 2; count of bases not matched to a gene: 8. The CDR3 is 15 residues long. CDR1 LNHDA and CDR2 SQIVND come from the germline V gene (reference sequence). This CDR3 is CASRETSVRQETQYF. For the CDR3, the DNA is TGTGCCAGTAGAGAGACTAGCGTAAGACAAGAGACCCAGTACTTC. Together with reference TRBV19 and TRBJ2-5, the CDR3 gives the full variable domain: DGGITQSPKYLFRKEGQNVTLSCEQNLNHDAMYWYRQDPGQGLRLIYYSQIVNDFQKGDIAEGYSVSREKKESFPLTVTSAQKNPTAFYLCASRETSVRQETQYFGPGTRLLVL.

This chain connects TRBV5-8 to TRBJ1-5; 7 bases align to TRBD1. CDR1 and CDR2 (germline): SGHTS, YDEGEE. After removal of 0 bases from V and 7 bases from J, the junction contained 4 bases not matched to a gene. The CDR3 is made up of 14 amino acids. The CDR3 nucleotides read TGTGCCAGCAGCTTGGGGGGACAGTTCCAGCCCCAGCATTTT. Translated: CASSLGGQFQPQHF.

The CDR3 loop reads CASSEAVRTGPDTEAFF. For the CDR3, the DNA is TGTGCCAGCAGTGAAGCTGTAAGGACAGGGCCGGACACTGAAGCTTTCTTT. The chain joins TRBV6-1 to TRBJ1-1; 8 bases line up with TRBD1. Germline V gene lookup returns CDR1 MNHNS and CDR2 SASEGT. This CDR3 is built from 17 residues. V shed 0 bases, J shed 3 bases, and the junction held 9 bases outside the gene matches.

V gene TRBV4-3 combines with J gene TRBJ1-4, with 10 bases aligning to TRBD1. CDR3 length: 19 amino acids. Trimming cost V 0 bases and J 0 bases; bases outside gene matches: 7. Germline V lookup: CDR1 LGHNA, CDR2 YSLEER. This CDR3 reads CASSQDWTGGMATNEKLFF. The CDR3 DNA is TGCGCCAGCAGCCAAGACTGGACAGGGGGAATGGCAACTAATGAAAAACTGTTTTTT.

The chain combines TRBV3-1 (or the pseudogene TRBV3-2) with TRBJ2-2, with D possibly being TRBD1 (6 bases). The CDR3 loop spans 15 amino acids. Germline V CDR1 and CDR2: LGHDT, YNNKEL (reference sequence). The ends were cut back, 4 bases at V and 1 base at J, with 10 bases in the middle. CDR3 DNA sequence: TGTGCCAGCAGCCGTGCAGGGGTGAACACCGGGGAGCTGTTTTTT. This codes for CASSRAGVNTGELFF.

The chain uses TRBV7-2 and TRBJ1-4, with D possibly matching TRBD1 (5 bases). In germline, CDR1 is SGHTA, CDR2 FQGNSA. CDR3 length equals 16 residues. V was cut by 5 bases and J by 3 bases, with 16 bases left in between. The CDR3 is CASSLQGYMANEKLFF. CDR3 DNA sequence: TGTGCCAGCAGCCTGCAGGGTTACATGGCTAATGAAAAACTGTTTTTT.

CDR3: CAWSEEAGQGIYGYTF. For the CDR3, the DNA is TGTGCCTGGAGTGAGGAGGCGGGACAGGGGATCTATGGCTACACCTTC. This chain joins TRBV30 and TRBJ1-2, with 10 bases lining up with TRBD1. CDR3 length equals 16 residues. The germline gives CDR1 GTSNPN, CDR2 SVGIG (reference sequence). The V segment lost 1 base and the J segment 4 bases; nucleotides outside the gene matches: 9.

The V gene is TRBV6-1, the J gene TRBJ1-1, with 9 bases aligning to TRBD1. V gave up 1 base and J gave up 10 bases; unmatched junction bases: 4. Germline assignment: CDR1 MNHNS and CDR2 SASEGT. The CDR3 runs 13 residues. CDR3 sequence reads: CASSEGDRARAFF. CDR3 sequence (DNA): TGTGCCAGCAGTGAAGGGGACAGGGCAAGAGCTTTCTTT.

As DNA, the CDR3 is TGTGCCAGCAGTCGGGACAGGAATCAGCCCCAGCATTTT. The encoded protein is CASSRDRNQPQHF. The rearrangement uses TRBV7-9 and TRBJ1-5; TRBD1 aligns across 8 bases. The CDR3 contains 13 residues. Germline V CDR1 and CDR2: SEHNR, FQNEAQ (reference sequence). V lost 6 bases, J lost 4 bases, and 2 bases stayed unmatched. The variable domain in full, with the rest retrieved from reference TRBV7-9 and TRBJ1-5, is DTGVSQNPRHKITKRGQNVTFRCDPISEHNRLYWYRQTLGQGPEFLTYFQNEAQLEKSRLLSDRFSAERPKGSFSTLEIQRTEQGDSAMYLCASSRDRNQPQHFGDGTRLSIL.

V gene TRBV25-1 combines with J gene TRBJ2-1; TRBD1 matches at 7 bases. Germline V gene sequence: CDR1 MGHDK, CDR2 SYGVNS. The CDR3 runs 13 residues. With V trimmed by 10 bases and J by 4 bases, 7 bases remained unmatched. For the CDR3, the DNA is TGTGCCACCTCCGGGACAGTTTACAATGAGCAGTTCTTC. Its translation: CATSGTVYNEQFF.

The rearrangement links TRBV7-2 to TRBJ1-2; 9 bases map to TRBD1. From germline, CDR1 is SGHTA and CDR2 FQGNSA. The CDR3 is 14 residues long. The V and J ends lost 0 bases and 4 bases, in that order; junction bases with no gene match: 0. The CDR3 loop is CASSLATGGYGYTF. CDR3 sequence (DNA): TGTGCCAGCAGCTTAGCGACAGGGGGCTATGGCTACACCTTC.

The chain recombines TRBV14 with TRBJ2-7, with unresolved D. CDR3 length: 15 residues. CDR1 is SGHDN and CDR2 is FVKESK in the germline V gene. Trimming cost V 0 bases and J 0 bases, with 9 bases left between them. The CDR3 region is CASSQDVYSSYEQYF. The CDR3 nucleotides are TGTGCCAGCAGCCAAGATGTTTACAGCTCCTACGAGCAGTACTTC. Based on the CDR3 plus reference TRBV14 and TRBJ2-7, the full variable domain is EAGVTQFPSHSVIEKGQTVTLRCDPISGHDNLYWYRRVMGKEIKFLLHFVKESKQDESGMPNNRFLAERTGGTYSTLKVQPAELEDSGVYFCASSQDVYSSYEQYFGPGTRLTVT.

The J gene is TRBJ2-7, the V gene TRBV18; D is unresolved. With 5 bases removed from V and 4 bases from J, the gap between germline ends came to 6 bases. Germline V gene lookup returns CDR1 KGHSH and CDR2 LQKENI. CDR3 length: 11 residues. CDR3 residues: CASSEQYEQYF. The CDR3 nucleotides read TGTGCCAGCTCAGAACAGTACGAGCAGTACTTC.

The chain links TRBV7-9 to TRBJ2-3; D is unresolved. In germline, CDR1 is SEHNR, CDR2 FQNEAQ (reference sequence). The germline V and J ends were trimmed by 0 bases and 3 bases, with 10 bases remaining between them. CDR3 size: 15 residues. The CDR3 loop reads CASSLARPPTDTQYF. CDR3 nucleotide sequence: TGTGCCAGCAGCTTAGCGAGGCCCCCGACAGATACGCAGTATTTT.

The chain carries TRBV7-3 and TRBJ2-3, with 7 bases matching TRBD2. The CDR3 runs 14 residues. V lost 4 bases to trimming and J lost 1 base; unmatched junction nucleotides: 2. The germline CDR1 and CDR2 sequences are SGHTA and FQGTGA. The CDR3 spells CASSSRGGTDTQYF. DNA of the CDR3: TGTGCCAGCAGCTCACGGGGGGGCACAGATACGCAGTATTTT.